Following are 3 T cell receptor beta chains from one sample sequenced in a study of blood T cell repertoires in COVID-19. Profiled with immunoSEQ multiplex PCR; TCRdb holds only in-frame clones, not every one. The data show around 150,000 clones, 87% seen once. The sample comprised peripheral blood. These receptors were obtained from a woman aged 55-75 years who had recovered from COVID-19.

Details on this clone: Other nucleotide sequences from this sample produce the same CDR3. The chain recombines TRBV19 with TRBJ1-2; 8 nucleotides agree with TRBD1. V shed 6 bases and J 3 bases; nucleotides not matched to a gene: 3. This CDR3 has 13 amino acids. Germline lookup yields CDR1 LNHDA and CDR2 SQIVND (reference sequence). CDR3: CASSLTGDYGYTF. The CDR3 DNA is TGTGCCAGTAGCTTGACAGGGGACTATGGCTACACCTTC.

J is TRBJ2-3 and V is TRBV7-9; 10 bases fit TRBD2. The CDR3 runs 18 residues. Germline V CDR1 and CDR2: SEHNR, FQNEAQ (reference sequence). The V gene end was trimmed by 5 bases and the J gene end by 2 bases; junction bases not matched to a gene: 13. The CDR3 DNA reads TGTGCCAGCAGCCACCTGGGGTCCAGCGGGGGGGCCACAGATACGCAGTATTTT. Its translation is CASSHLGSSGGATDTQYF.

This clone was detected only once. CDR3 protein: CASSPLPGTSSQETQYF. The CDR3 nucleotides are TGTGCCAGCTCACCATTACCCGGGACTAGCAGTCAAGAGACCCAGTACTTC. V and J are TRBV18 and TRBJ2-5; TRBD2 agrees at 9 bases. Per the germline V gene, CDR1 is KGHSH and CDR2 is LQKENI. Germline trimming cut 2 bases from V and 2 bases from J; bases unmatched to any gene: 9. CDR3 size: 17 residues.